These 29 T cell receptor beta chains came from one sample sequenced in a study of OX40 agonist ivuxolimab in advanced cancers. Assay: immunoSEQ multiplex PCR; the TCRdb copy retains only in-frame clones and omits some. There are 65,000 to 80,000 clones in the sample; 65% to 85% occur only once, and approximately 8% lies in the top ten. The sequences come from CD4+ or CD8+ T cells sorted from blood, collected in a trial of the OX40 agonist ivuxolimab. These TCRs come from an adult with an advanced solid tumor such as melanoma, head and neck, liver or kidney cancer.

This clone was seen a single time. The chain uses TRBV9 and TRBJ1-2, with a tentative D call TRBD1 (5 bases). This CDR3 is built from 14 residues. Germline values: CDR1 SGDLS, CDR2 YYNGEE. V was trimmed by 3 bases and J by 5 bases, leaving 14 bases between them. The CDR3 spells CASSEGGESYGYTF. The CDR3 coding sequence is TGTGCCAGCAGCGAGGGAGGGGAGAGTTATGGCTACACCTTC.

J is TRBJ1-1 and V is TRBV30, with D unresolved. CDR3 length: 13 amino acids. Germline assignment: CDR1 GTSNPN and CDR2 SVGIG (reference sequence). V was clipped by 0 bases and J by 0 bases, with 5 bases between them. CDR3 loop: CAWSVNLNTEAFF. The CDR3 coding sequence is TGTGCCTGGAGTGTCAACTTGAACACTGAAGCTTTCTTT.

This clone was seen a few times. The V and J genes are TRBV27 and TRBJ2-3; TRBD1 aligns across 7 bases. The germline V gene has CDR1 MNHEY and CDR2 SMNVEV (reference sequence). CDR3 size: 15 residues. The J segment lost 1 base and the V segment lost 7 bases, leaving 8 bases of the junction unmatched. DNA of the CDR3: TGTGCCAGCACCGCGGACAGGTCCCGCACAGATACGCAGTATTTT. Its protein is CASTADRSRTDTQYF.

V gene TRBV2 combines with J gene TRBJ2-1; perhaps TRBD2 as D (6 bases). The CDR3 extends over 15 amino acids. Trimming cost V 7 bases and J 0 bases, with 13 bases left between them. Germline V lookup: CDR1 SNHLY, CDR2 FYNNEI. In DNA form, the CDR3 reads TGTGCCAGCAATGGGGAGGCGAGCTCCTACAATGAGCAGTTCTTC. Its translation is CASNGEASSYNEQFF.

V and J are TRBV5-4 and TRBJ1-1, with TRBD1 as a possible D gene (5 bases). CDR3 size: 15 residues. V dropped 4 bases and J dropped 4 bases, with 17 bases sitting between them. The germline V gene has CDR1 SGHNT and CDR2 YYREEE (reference sequence). The CDR3 region is CASSQGTWGITEAFF. In DNA, the CDR3 is TGTGCCAGCAGCCAAGGGACCTGGGGGATCACTGAAGCTTTCTTT.

The CDR3 loop is CASTSPGRNGYTF. The CDR3 bases are TGTGCCAGCACATCGCCGGGACGAAATGGCTACACCTTC. The chain carries TRBV28 and TRBJ1-2; possible D gene TRBD1, 5 bases. The germline CDR1 and CDR2 sequences are MDHEN and SYDVKM. This CDR3 contains 13 residues. V was cut by 7 bases and J by 6 bases, with 15 bases left in between.

The chain combines TRBV28 with TRBJ1-1, with TRBD1 as a possible D gene (5 bases). Germline V gives CDR1 MDHEN, CDR2 SYDVKM. Trimming left V 0 bases short and J 4 bases short, with 9 bases between. The CDR3 is 14 residues long. CDR3 residues: CASSLWGRGTEAFF. The DNA of the CDR3 is TGTGCCAGCAGTTTATGGGGGCGGGGCACTGAAGCTTTCTTT.

The CDR3 DNA reads as TGTGCCACCCAAATGGGGGCCGCTCAACCGGATACGCAGTATTTT. Residues: CATQMGAAQPDTQYF. V gene TRBV10-3 combines with J gene TRBJ2-3; the D gene is possibly TRBD1 (6 bases). V was pared by 10 bases and J by 6 bases, with 23 bases between. The CDR3 is made up of 15 amino acids. Germline V CDR1 and CDR2: ENHRY, SYGVKD.

This clone was detected a few times. The V call is TRBV30, the J call TRBJ1-2; TRBD1 matches 7 bases. Germline V lookup: CDR1 GTSNPN, CDR2 SVGIG (reference sequence). Trimming took 2 bases from V and 8 from J; bases not matched to a gene: 8. CDR3 length equals 13 residues. The CDR3: CAWSLKGAEGYTF. The CDR3 DNA is TGTGCCTGGAGTCTAAAGGGGGCGGAAGGCTACACCTTC.

The genes are TRBV9 and TRBJ2-5, with D perhaps being TRBD1 or TRBD2 (5 bases each). The CDR3 spans 14 residues. The V end was cut by 3 bases, the J end by 1 base, with 10 bases between. The V gene's germline CDR1 is SGDLS and CDR2 YYNGEE. The CDR3 region has the DNA TGTGCCAGCAGCGGGGGACCGAGCCAAGAGACCCAGTACTTC. Protein product: CASSGGPSQETQYF.

The V call is TRBV5-1, the J call TRBJ1-2; D not certain. This CDR3 region has 14 residues. CDR1 is SGHRS, CDR2 YFSETQ, per germline. The V and J ends lost 6 bases and 8 bases respectively, with 20 bases between them. The CDR3 protein is CASTLGVPTSGYTF. DNA of the CDR3: TGCGCCAGCACCCTCGGGGTCCCGACTAGCGGCTACACCTTC.

The chain has TRBV4-1 and TRBJ1-5; 9 bases map to TRBD1. The CDR3 spans 16 residues. Trimming at V came to 2 bases and at J to 3 bases, leaving 5 bases not matched to a gene. CDR1 and CDR2 from the germline V gene are MGHRA and YSYEKL. The chain's CDR3 is CASSQTDRGYNQPQHF. In nucleotides, the CDR3 is TGCGCCAGCAGCCAAACAGACAGGGGGTACAATCAGCCCCAGCATTTT.

Notes on this clone: An end of the junction does not agree with germline; a read error may underlie this. The V and J genes are TRBV5-4 and TRBJ2-7, with 10 bases fitting TRBD1. Germline CDR1 SGHNT, CDR2 YYREEE (reference sequence). This CDR3 has 16 amino acids. The CDR3 nucleotides read TGCGCCAGCAGCCACTCTGGGACAGGGGAATCCTACGAGCAGTACTTC. Protein: CASSHSGTGESYEQYF.

In this sample, this clone turned up many times. The chain has TRBV2 and TRBJ1-1; no definite D call. The V and J ends lost 2 bases and 4 bases respectively, with 8 bases between them. Looked up from germline, CDR1 is SNHLY and CDR2 is FYNNEI. The CDR3 has 13 amino acids. The DNA for the CDR3 is TGTGCCAGCAGTGAATTGGGAGTCACTGAAGCTTTCTTT. Encoded protein: CASSELGVTEAFF. The whole variable domain, remainder taken from reference TRBV2 and TRBJ1-1, is EPEVTQTPSHQVTQMGQEVILRCVPISNHLYFYWYRQILGQKVEFLVSFYNNEISEKSEIFDDQFSVERPDGSNFTLKIRSTKLEDSAMYFCASSELGVTEAFFGQGTRLTVV.

This clone has more than one count but fewer than ten. The chain has TRBV2 and TRBJ2-3; D is possibly TRBD1 or TRBD2 (5 bases each). The germline V gene encodes CDR1 SNHLY and CDR2 FYNNEI. CDR3 size: 16 residues. Trimming left V 6 bases short and J 2 bases short, with 18 bases between. The CDR3 spells CASRPPGTINTDTQYF. CDR3 bases: TGTGCCAGCAGACCCCCCGGGACCATCAACACAGATACGCAGTATTTT.

The chain combines TRBV30 with TRBJ2-6; the match to TRBD2 covers 13 bases. From germline, CDR1 is GTSNPN and CDR2 SVGIG (reference sequence). The CDR3 covers 18 residues. Unmatched junction bases numbered 6, after V lost 3 bases and J lost 1 base. The CDR3 sequence: CAWRTWTSGRSGANVLTF. In DNA, the CDR3 is TGTGCCTGGAGAACCTGGACTAGCGGGAGATCTGGGGCCAACGTCCTGACTTTC.

The V gene is TRBV5-1, the J gene TRBJ2-5; 7 nucleotides line up with TRBD1. The ends lost 3 bases at V and 5 bases at J; junction bases unmatched: 4. Germline V gene sequence: CDR1 SGHRS, CDR2 YFSETQ. This CDR3 is built from 13 residues. This CDR3 is CASSSTGWETQYF. DNA for the CDR3: TGCGCCAGCAGCTCGACAGGGTGGGAGACCCAGTACTTC.

The J gene is TRBJ2-3, the V gene TRBV5-8, with 10 bases identical to TRBD1. The germline V gene encodes CDR1 SGHTS and CDR2 YDEGEE. The CDR3 runs to 16 residues. Trimming cost V 4 bases and J 5 bases; bases outside gene matches: 10. The CDR3, as DNA: TGTGCCAGCAGCCTACCCTGGGACAGGGGATTAGATACGCAGTATTTT. Its protein product is CASSLPWDRGLDTQYF.

This clone was picked up a small number of times. V gene TRBV19 combines with J gene TRBJ1-1; D is perhaps TRBD1 (6 bases). This CDR3 contains 16 residues. The V and J ends lost 6 bases and 4 bases respectively, with 21 bases between them. Germline V lookup: CDR1 LNHDA, CDR2 SQIVND (reference sequence). This CDR3 is CASRLTGFARGTEAFF. In nucleotides, the CDR3 is TGTGCCAGTAGGCTTACAGGGTTCGCTAGGGGCACTGAAGCTTTCTTT.

The gene calls are TRBV2 and TRBJ2-5; a possible D gene is TRBD2 (7 bases). The germline V gene has CDR1 SNHLY and CDR2 FYNNEI. CDR3 length equals 13 residues. Trimming removed 7 bases at V and 5 bases at J, with 14 bases between. The CDR3 DNA reads TGTGCCAGCATGTGGGGGGGCAGTGAGACCCAGTACTTC. This encodes CASMWGGSETQYF.

The J gene is TRBJ2-1, the V gene TRBV5-1, with D unclear. The CDR3 totals 14 residues. Germline V gives CDR1 SGHRS, CDR2 YFSETQ. The V gene lost 3 bases and the J gene lost 7 bases, with 14 bases spanning the gap. Here the CDR3 reads CASSYPWASNEQFF. The CDR3 DNA reads TGCGCCAGCAGCTATCCATGGGCTAGTAATGAGCAGTTCTTC.

This clone appeared a single time. V and J are TRBV28 and TRBJ2-7; D is unclear. Trimming cost V 5 bases and J 3 bases, with 11 bases left between them. Germline V CDR1 and CDR2: MDHEN, SYDVKM. The CDR3 runs to 13 residues. As DNA, the CDR3 is TGTGCCAGCAGTCCTGCAGGCGGCTACGAGCAGTACTTC. Amino acids: CASSPAGGYEQYF.

The V call is TRBV2, the J call TRBJ1-4, with D unresolved. Germline loops: CDR1 SNHLY, CDR2 FYNNEI. The germline V and J ends were trimmed by 9 bases and 3 bases, with 11 bases remaining between them. The CDR3 length is 13 residues. The CDR3 sequence: CASTAMANEKLFF. CDR3 in DNA: TGTGCCAGTACGGCCATGGCTAATGAAAAACTGTTTTTT.

This clone was seen ten or more times. The chain carries TRBV21-1 and TRBJ1-1; the tabulated D call, TRBD1, remains unverified against the DNA. TRBV21-1 is a listed pseudogene. The CDR3 extends over 17 amino acids. CDR3 bases: TGTGCCAGCACCGAAGACATCGGTCAAGGAAGTAACACTGAAGCTTTCTTT. Translated: CASTEDIGQGSNTEAFF.

This clone showed up just once. This chain uses TRBV27 with TRBJ1-1, with D tentatively TRBD1 (6 bases). Trimming pared 6 bases from V and 4 bases from J, leaving 15 bases between. The CDR3 is 14 residues long. The germline CDR1 and CDR2 sequences are MNHEY and SMNVEV (reference sequence). CDR3 region: CASSRRGEVTEAFF. The DNA of the CDR3 is TGTGCCAGCAGCAGGAGGGGGGAGGTCACTGAAGCTTTCTTT.

This chain connects TRBV5-1 to TRBJ1-4; tentative D call: TRBD1 (6 bases). Germline CDR1 is SGHRS and CDR2 is YFSETQ. There are 13 residues in the CDR3. V was pared by 0 bases and J by 8 bases, with 8 bases between. As DNA, the CDR3 is TGCGCCAGCAGCTTGGGACAGGAGGAAAAACTGTTTTTT. It specifies CASSLGQEEKLFF.

The chain carries TRBV6-4 and TRBJ2-2; 10 bases line up with TRBD2. The V gene's germline CDR1 is MRHNA and CDR2 SNTAGT. The CDR3 sequence is 18 residues long. V shed 4 bases and J 6 bases; nucleotides not matched to a gene: 14. The CDR3 reads CASSGSLKASGSPGELFF. The DNA of the CDR3 is TGTGCCAGCAGTGGGTCCCTGAAGGCTAGCGGGAGTCCCGGGGAGCTGTTTTTT.

In its sample, this clone was seen a few times. CDR3 sequence reads: CAWSVLRGGTEAFF. DNA of the CDR3: TGTGCCTGGAGTGTGCTCAGGGGAGGGACTGAAGCTTTCTTT. This chain uses TRBV30 with TRBJ1-1, with D tentatively TRBD1 (6 bases). This CDR3 comprises 14 residues. Per the germline V gene, CDR1 is GTSNPN and CDR2 is SVGIG (reference sequence). The V end was cut by 0 bases, the J end by 5 bases, with 13 bases between.

The chain couples TRBV18 to TRBJ2-7; TRBD2 matches at 13 bases. Germline assignment: CDR1 KGHSH and CDR2 LQKENI. The CDR3 is 16 amino acids. Trimming at V came to 3 bases and at J to 3 bases, leaving 5 bases not matched to a gene. The DNA for the CDR3 is TGTGCCAGCTCACCTTCCGGGACTAGCGGGAACTACGAGCAGTACTTC. Residues: CASSPSGTSGNYEQYF.